Following are 24 T cell receptor beta chains from one sample sequenced in a study of blood T cells in healthy people across ages. Next came a second PCR, run for about 7 to 12 cycles, which used a sample-barcoded 5' primer along with a J-beta primer mix. MiXCR was run by TCRdb on the 5' RACE reads, yielding one entry per CDR3 protein. This repertoire shows some 1.5 million distinct CDR3 sequences, roughly 30% found once; its top ten account for over 7%. Sample: blood. These receptors originate from a woman aged 25-40 years in good health.

This clonotype was seen a handful of times. V gene TRBV12-3 or TRBV12-4 combines with J gene TRBJ2-1; 8 bases fit TRBD2. V lost 5 bases and J lost 9; bases outside the gene matches: 21. The CDR3 sequence is 18 residues long. CDR3 bases: TGTGCCAGCAGTCCTCCCCCGCTCCCGGGACTAGTTTTCCGTGAGCAGTTCTTC. Translated, it gives CASSPPPLPGLVFREQFF.

In regard to this clonotype: At one boundary the junction diverges from the germline segment, which might be a read error. The J gene is TRBJ2-3, the V gene TRBV12-3 or TRBV12-4; D is unresolved. The CDR3 loop spans 14 amino acids. The CDR3 DNA is TGTGCCAGCAGAGGAGTAGGGCGCACAGATGCGCAGTATTTT. Its translation: CASRGVGRTDAQYF.

This sequence joins TRBV29-1 and TRBJ2-2; D is undetermined. The V end was cut by 7 bases, the J end by 6 bases, with 15 bases between. This CDR3 contains 13 residues. Germline V gene data show CDR1 as SQVTM and CDR2 as ANQGSEA. CDR3 residues: CSAQASVAGELFF. CDR3 in DNA: TGCAGCGCTCAGGCATCGGTTGCCGGGGAGCTGTTTTTT.

With respect to this clonotype: A read error is likely, as this CDR3 ends without the conserved phenylalanine or tryptophan. No DNA is shown, since the ends of the CDR3 on it are uncertain; the CDR3 is the one TCRdb lists. The rearrangement uses TRBV7-9 and TRBJ2-5; the D call of TRBD1 is as the table states it, not checked on the DNA. Germline assignment: CDR1 SEHNR and CDR2 FQNEAQ (reference sequence). The CDR3 spans 14 amino acids, including both terminal residues. CDR3 loop: CASSGQGGQGEQHS.

Turning to this clonotype: Since a far larger clone is one base different, this is likely a read error. V and J are TRBV7-7 and TRBJ2-5, with D perhaps matching TRBD1 (5 bases). Trimming shortened V by 1 base and J by 1 base, and 7 bases separated the two germline ends. The germline V gene has CDR1 SSHAT and CDR2 FNYEAQ (reference sequence). There are 14 residues in the CDR3. The CDR3 DNA reads as TGTGCCAGCAGCTTAGAAGGGGCCCAAGAGACCCAGTACTTC. It translates to CASSLEGAQETQYF.

The V and J genes are TRBV18 and TRBJ2-4, with TRBD1 matching over 9 bases. The end of the DNA is better explained by TRBJ2-7, so the J call may be wrong. The CDR3 spans 15 residues. Per the germline V gene, CDR1 is KGHSH and CDR2 is LQKENI. DNA of the CDR3: TGTGCCAGCTCACCTGGGTGGACAGGGGATAACGAGCAGTACTTC. Translated: CASSPGWTGDNEQYF.

This clonotype turned up a few times. The chain has TRBV25-1 and TRBJ2-7; TRBD2 matches at 11 bases. Germline V gene lookup returns CDR1 MGHDK and CDR2 SYGVNS. The CDR3 consists of 17 residues. V trimming: 3 bases; J trimming: 0 bases; junction bases outside the gene matches: 7. CDR3 in amino acids: CASSENTGTSGSYEQYF. CDR3 in DNA: TGTGCCAGCAGTGAGAACACGGGGACTAGCGGCTCCTACGAGCAGTACTTC.

This chain uses TRBV20-1 with TRBJ2-2; a weak D match, TRBD2 (6 bases). V lost 5 bases to trimming and J lost 6 bases, with 13 bases between them. The CDR3 contains 13 residues. Germline CDR1 reads DFQATT; CDR2 reads SNEGSKA (reference sequence). CDR3 sequence reads: CSASGTSPGELFF. CDR3 nucleotides: TGCAGTGCTTCCGGGACTTCCCCCGGGGAGCTGTTTTTT.

This clonotype was found once. At one end, the junction sequence differs from germline, possibly due to a read error. The chain uses TRBV18 and TRBJ1-5, with TRBD1 matching over 7 bases. This CDR3 spans 14 amino acids. Germline values: CDR1 KGHSH, CDR2 LQKENI. In DNA form, the CDR3 reads TGCGCCAGCTCACCCGACAGGGCGCCCAAGCCCCAGCATTTT. It yields the protein CASSPDRAPKPQHF.

This clonotype showed up just once. One end of the junction does not line up with germline, which may come from a read error. J is TRBJ1-1 and V is TRBV3-1; D may be TRBD1 (5 bases). The germline CDR1 and CDR2 sequences are LGHDT and YNNKEL (reference sequence). The CDR3 loop spans 16 amino acids. The chain's CDR3 is CASSHTRQTLDTGAFF. In nucleotides, the CDR3 is TGTGCCAGCAGCCATACGAGACAGACCTTGGATACTGGAGCTTTCTTT.

Of note for this clonotype: It may be a read error: a sequence one base away is much more abundant. The chain uses TRBV27 and TRBJ2-7, with TRBD1 as a possible D gene (5 bases). From germline, CDR1 is MNHEY and CDR2 SMNVEV (reference sequence). This CDR3 region has 15 residues. The CDR3: CASSLRWRQTYEQDF. The CDR3 DNA is TGTGCCAGCAGTTTACGATGGCGACAGACCTACGAGCAGGACTTC.

The chain joins TRBV5-1 to TRBJ2-7; D may correspond to TRBD1 or TRBD2 (6 bases each). V was clipped by 4 bases and J by 6 bases, with 17 bases between them. CDR1 and CDR2 from the germline V gene are SGHRS and YFSETQ. The length of the CDR3 is 14 residues. The CDR3 reads CASSGGPTICEQYF. The CDR3 DNA sequence: TGCGCCAGCAGCGGGGGGCCTACTATCTGCGAGCAGTACTTC.

This clonotype occurred a few times. The chain has TRBV24-1 and TRBJ2-3; no clear D gene. Germline V gives CDR1 KGHDR, CDR2 SFDVKD. Trimming pared 2 bases from V and 1 base from J, leaving 6 bases between. The CDR3 has 14 amino acids. The CDR3 DNA reads TGTGCCACCAGTGATTCACCGGGCACAGATACGCAGTATTTT. Translating gives CATSDSPGTDTQYF.

The CDR3 coding sequence is TGTGCCAGCAGCTTCAACCCGGGACAGGGAGACACCGGGGAGCTGTTTTTT. As protein: CASSFNPGQGDTGELFF. This chain joins TRBV5-5 and TRBJ2-2; TRBD1 aligns across 9 bases. CDR3 size: 17 residues. The junction had 8 bases not matched to a gene; V was cut back by 2 bases and J by 3 bases. Germline lookup yields CDR1 SGHKS and CDR2 YYEKEE (reference sequence).

This clonotype came up a few times. V is TRBV19 and J is TRBJ2-1; 7 bases map to TRBD2. V lost 5 bases, J lost 10 bases, and 14 bases stayed unmatched. The CDR3 has 15 residues. Germline assignment: CDR1 LNHDA and CDR2 SQIVND (reference sequence). The CDR3 DNA reads TGTGCCAGTAGTCCCAACTCCGCTAGCGGCTGGGAGCAGTTCTTC. This sequence encodes CASSPNSASGWEQFF. The variable domain in full, with the rest retrieved from reference TRBV19 and TRBJ2-1, is DGGITQSPKYLFRKEGQNVTLSCEQNLNHDAMYWYRQDPGQGLRLIYYSQIVNDFQKGDIAEGYSVSREKKESFPLTVTSAQKNPTAFYLCASSPNSASGWEQFFGPGTRLTVL.

This clonotype was detected ten times or more. CDR3 region: CSGLDNSYNEQFF. The CDR3 DNA sequence: TGCAGCGGACTAGACAACTCCTACAATGAGCAGTTCTTC. The genes are TRBV29-1 and TRBJ2-1, with a weak D call TRBD2 (6 bases). The CDR3 is 13 residues long. Trimming shortened V by 7 bases and J by 0 bases, and 10 bases separated the two germline ends. Germline V gives CDR1 SQVTM, CDR2 ANQGSEA.

This clonotype appeared a few times. The genes are TRBV20-1 and TRBJ2-3; 9 bases agree with TRBD2. With V trimmed by 2 bases and J by 0 bases, 3 bases remained unmatched. Germline CDR1 and CDR2: DFQATT and SNEGSKA (reference sequence). CDR3 length equals 15 residues. Here the CDR3 DNA reads TGCAGTGCTAGACGAGCGGGGGGCAGCACAGATACGCAGTATTTT. Amino acid sequence: CSARRAGGSTDTQYF.

The rearrangement uses TRBV7-2 and TRBJ2-5; D unclear. The CDR3 is 14 residues long. V was cut by 5 bases and J by 4 bases, with 14 bases left in between. Germline CDR1 SGHTA, CDR2 FQGNSA. CDR3 region: CASSPTRSGETQYF. DNA for the CDR3: TGTGCCAGCAGCCCTACACGGTCGGGAGAGACCCAGTACTTC.

Concerning this clonotype: A single base separates this from a much larger clone, so it may be a read error. The rearrangement uses TRBV29-1 and TRBJ1-2; tentative D call: TRBD1 (6 bases). The V end was cut by 1 base, the J end by 4 bases, with 19 bases between. The CDR3 spans 16 residues. From germline, CDR1 is SQVTM and CDR2 ANQGSEA. CDR3 residues: CSVEGGRGEGGYGYTF. CDR3 coding DNA: TGCAGCGTTGAAGGCGGCAGGGGTGAAGGTGGCTATGGCTACACCTTC.

V gene TRBV11-2 combines with J gene TRBJ2-5, with no clear D. CDR3 length: 15 residues. V gave up 6 bases and J gave up 0 bases, with 14 bases separating them. From germline, CDR1 is SGHAT and CDR2 FQNNGV. CDR3 loop: CASSLVGNNQETQYF. CDR3 in DNA: TGTGCCAGCAGTCTAGTCGGCAACAACCAAGAGACCCAGTACTTC.

The V and J genes are TRBV5-1 and TRBJ2-5; D may be TRBD1 or TRBD2 (5 bases each). V gave up 0 bases and J gave up 3 bases, with 12 bases separating them. The CDR3 is 15 residues long. In germline, CDR1 is SGHRS, CDR2 YFSETQ. The CDR3 spells CASSLEGVREETQYF. Written as DNA, the CDR3 is TGCGCCAGCAGCTTGGAAGGGGTGAGGGAAGAGACCCAGTACTTC.

This clonotype occurred a few times. The CDR3 DNA reads as TGCGCCAGCAGCTTTGGGGAAGGGGGCAAAGATACGCAGTATTTT. Protein: CASSFGEGGKDTQYF. The chain joins TRBV5-1 to TRBJ2-3, with TRBD1 matching over 7 bases. V lost 2 bases, J lost 5 bases, and 8 bases stayed unmatched. Looked up from germline, CDR1 is SGHRS and CDR2 is YFSETQ. The CDR3 has 15 amino acids.

The sample holds many counts of this clonotype. The V and J genes are TRBV9 and TRBJ2-5, with 8 nucleotides matching TRBD2. The germline V gene has CDR1 SGDLS and CDR2 YYNGEE. The junction had 7 bases not matched to a gene; V was cut back by 3 bases and J by 3 bases. The CDR3 length is 15 residues. CDR3 coding DNA: TGTGCCAGCAGCGCAGCGCCGACTAGCGAAGAGACCCAGTACTTC. Amino acids: CASSAAPTSEETQYF.

A remark on this clonotype: The germline gene is not matched at one end of the junction; a read error may be the cause. The chain combines TRBV19 with TRBJ2-3; no reliable D call. The CDR3 loop spans 11 amino acids. Germline V gene lookup returns CDR1 LNHDA and CDR2 SQIVND (reference sequence). This chain's CDR3 is CASSARDAQYF. CDR3 nucleotide sequence: TGTGCCAGTTCGGCCAGAGATGCGCAGTATTTT.